Listed below are T cell receptor beta chains from one sample, sequenced in a study of T cells after yellow fever vaccination. TCRdb re-called the 5' RACE reads through MiXCR, storing one row per CDR3 protein. The table lists more than 300,000 distinct CDR3 sequences, around 6.8% of them singletons, with over 15% in the top ten. Here the sequenced sample was PBMCs, taken about 41 days after the first yellow fever vaccination. These receptor sequences come from a man aged 18 to 29 who received the YFV17D yellow fever vaccine. The CDR3 runs from the conserved cysteine through the conserved F or W. A D gene is named only where the DNA matches it firmly. Where a row states a size, it is once, few, many or the class of an expanded clone; other rows omit it.

j_gene: TRBJ2-7; v_gene: TRBV7-2; abundance: few; d_gene: .; CDR3nt: TGTGCCAGCAGCTACGGACAGATCCTCGAGCAGTACTTC; CDR3aa: CASSYGQILEQYF
j_gene: TRBJ1-4; v_gene: TRBV2; abundance: .; d_gene: .; CDR3nt: TGTGCCAGCAGTCTACAGGGTAAAGGTGAAAAACTGTTTTTT; CDR3aa: CASSLQGKGEKLFF
j_gene: TRBJ2-3; v_gene: TRBV7-2; abundance: many; d_gene: .; CDR3nt: TGTGCCAGCAGCTTAGCGGGGCTACAGTATTTT; CDR3aa: CASSLAGLQYF
j_gene: TRBJ1-3; v_gene: TRBV15; abundance: few; d_gene: .; CDR3nt: TGTGCCACATGTCTCACACACTCTGGAAACACCATATATTTT; CDR3aa: CATCLTHSGNTIYF
j_gene: TRBJ2-2; v_gene: TRBV4-3; abundance: .; d_gene: .; CDR3nt: TGCGCCAGCAGCCAGGACTCCTCAGTGGTTTTCACCGGGGAGCTGTTTTTT; CDR3aa: CASSQDSSVVFTGELFF
j_gene: TRBJ2-3; v_gene: TRBV5-1; abundance: few; d_gene: TRBD1; CDR3nt: TGCGCCAGCAGCCCGTACAGGGGTATCGCCACAGATACGCAGTATTTT; CDR3aa: CASSPYRGIATDTQYF
j_gene: TRBJ2-3; v_gene: TRBV20-1; abundance: few; d_gene: .; CDR3nt: TGCAGTGCTACGCGGGGACCGATTACAGATACGCAGTATTTT; CDR3aa: CSATRGPITDTQYF
j_gene: TRBJ2-7; v_gene: TRBV10-3; abundance: few; d_gene: TRBD1; CDR3nt: TGTGCCATCAGTGACCCGGGACAGGGCCTGTACGAGCAGTACTTC; CDR3aa: CAISDPGQGLYEQYF
j_gene: TRBJ2-3; v_gene: TRBV28; abundance: few; d_gene: .; CDR3nt: TGTGCCAGCAGTCAACAGAGCACAGATACGCAGTATTTT; CDR3aa: CASSQQSTDTQYF
j_gene: TRBJ2-1; v_gene: TRBV7-2; abundance: few; d_gene: .; CDR3nt: TGTGCCAGCAGCTTTGACGGGGGATACAATGAGCAGTTCTTC; CDR3aa: CASSFDGGYNEQFF
j_gene: TRBJ2-3; v_gene: TRBV10-1; abundance: many; d_gene: TRBD1; CDR3nt: TGCGCCAGCAGCGATGGACAGGGAACAGATACGCAGTATTTT; CDR3aa: CASSDGQGTDTQYF
j_gene: TRBJ2-7; v_gene: TRBV25-1; abundance: few; d_gene: .; CDR3nt: TGTGCCAGCAGTGAATCAAGGATGTCGGCTTACGAGCAGTACTTC; CDR3aa: CASSESRMSAYEQYF
j_gene: TRBJ2-7; v_gene: TRBV5-6; abundance: few; d_gene: .; CDR3nt: TGTGCCAGCAGCGGCCCTAGTGGCGAGCAGTACTTC; CDR3aa: CASSGPSGEQYF
j_gene: TRBJ2-1; v_gene: TRBV9; abundance: .; d_gene: .; CDR3nt: TGTGCCAGCAGCGTAGTTGGAGGCAGCGGCGGTCTGGCGGGATCCTACAATGAGCAGTTCTTC; CDR3aa: CASSVVGGSGGLAGSYNEQFF
j_gene: TRBJ1-1; v_gene: TRBV7-2; abundance: .; d_gene: .; CDR3nt: TGTGCCAGCAGCTTACTGTTAACCACTGAAGCTTTCTTT; CDR3aa: CASSLLLTTEAFF
j_gene: TRBJ1-4; v_gene: TRBV12-3/TRBV12-4; abundance: few; d_gene: TRBD1; CDR3nt: TGTGCCAGCAGTCTCGGGACAGTACGGGAAAAACTGTTTTTT; CDR3aa: CASSLGTVREKLFF
j_gene: TRBJ2-5; v_gene: TRBV10-3; abundance: .; d_gene: .; CDR3nt: TGTGCCATCAGTGGTGAGAGGGAGACCCAGTACTTC; CDR3aa: CAISGERETQYF
j_gene: TRBJ1-2; v_gene: TRBV6-5; abundance: .; d_gene: .; CDR3nt: TGTGCCAGCAGTTACGGGGCCTACTATGGCTACACCTTC; CDR3aa: CASSYGAYYGYTF
j_gene: TRBJ1-5; v_gene: TRBV6-5; abundance: .; d_gene: .; CDR3nt: TGTGCCAGCAGTTACGGGTACAATCAGCCCCAGCATTTT; CDR3aa: CASSYGYNQPQHF
j_gene: TRBJ1-2; v_gene: TRBV5-1; abundance: .; d_gene: .; CDR3nt: TGCGCCAGCAGCAGGGAGGCAGGCCACTATGGCTACACCTTC; CDR3aa: CASSREAGHYGYTF
j_gene: TRBJ2-2; v_gene: TRBV5-1; abundance: many; d_gene: TRBD1; CDR3nt: TGCGCCAGCAGCTCTGACAGGGGGAACACCGGGGAGCTGTTTTTT; CDR3aa: CASSSDRGNTGELFF
j_gene: TRBJ1-2; v_gene: TRBV10-3; abundance: few; d_gene: TRBD1; CDR3nt: TGTGCCATCAGTGCCTTGGAGGGGGCTTATGGCTACACCTTC; CDR3aa: CAISALEGAYGYTF
j_gene: TRBJ1-3; v_gene: TRBV9; abundance: many; d_gene: TRBD1; CDR3nt: TGTGCCAGCAGCGCATTAGGGGGCTTCTCTGGAAACACCATATATTTT; CDR3aa: CASSALGGFSGNTIYF
j_gene: TRBJ2-5; v_gene: TRBV12-3/TRBV12-4; abundance: few; d_gene: TRBD1; CDR3nt: TGTGCCAGCAGTAGTGGGACAGGGAGAGAGACCCAGTACTTC; CDR3aa: CASSSGTGRETQYF
j_gene: TRBJ2-5; v_gene: TRBV20-1; abundance: many; d_gene: TRBD1; CDR3nt: TGCAGTGCTGGCCCCACAGGGGGTGAGACCCAGTACTTC; CDR3aa: CSAGPTGGETQYF
j_gene: TRBJ2-1; v_gene: TRBV4-2; abundance: many; d_gene: TRBD2; CDR3nt: TGTGCCAGCAGCCCCGGGGGGGGTGCTACAGGCAATGAGCAGTTCTTC; CDR3aa: CASSPGGGATGNEQFF
j_gene: TRBJ2-1; v_gene: TRBV5-1; abundance: few; d_gene: .; CDR3nt: TGCGCCAGCAGCTCCCGCCCCGACAATGAGCAGTTCTTC; CDR3aa: CASSSRPDNEQFF
j_gene: TRBJ1-1; v_gene: TRBV20-1; abundance: .; d_gene: .; CDR3nt: TGCAGTGCGGAGATCTCCGGCGGAGCTTTCTTT; CDR3aa: CSAEISGGAFF
j_gene: TRBJ1-2; v_gene: TRBV6-5; abundance: .; d_gene: TRBD1; CDR3nt: TGTGCCAGCAGTTACGCTACAGGGGGAGATTTTAACTATGGCTACACCTTC; CDR3aa: CASSYATGGDFNYGYTF
j_gene: TRBJ1-2; v_gene: TRBV29-1; abundance: few; d_gene: TRBD1; CDR3nt: TGCAGCGTCCTCGACAGGGCTAACTATGGCTACACCTTC; CDR3aa: CSVLDRANYGYTF
j_gene: TRBJ1-1; v_gene: TRBV5-4; abundance: .; d_gene: TRBD1; CDR3nt: TGTGCCAGCAGCTCAGGACAGGGGAACACTGAAGCTTTCTTT; CDR3aa: CASSSGQGNTEAFF
j_gene: TRBJ2-5; v_gene: TRBV20-1; abundance: many; d_gene: .; CDR3nt: TGCAGTGCTAGAGGGGCGGGGTGGGCCCAGTACTTC; CDR3aa: CSARGAGWAQYF
j_gene: TRBJ1-5; v_gene: TRBV6-1; abundance: few; d_gene: TRBD1; CDR3nt: TGTGCCAGCAGTCGACAGGGAATGCAGCCCCAGCATTTT; CDR3aa: CASSRQGMQPQHF
j_gene: TRBJ2-5; v_gene: TRBV12-3/TRBV12-4; abundance: .; d_gene: .; CDR3nt: TGTGCCAGCAGTCGATCCTCTTGGGGCGAAGAGACCCAGTACTTC; CDR3aa: CASSRSSWGEETQYF
j_gene: TRBJ2-7; v_gene: TRBV14; abundance: few; d_gene: .; CDR3nt: TGTGCCAGCAGCCAAGTACCCCGGGCTGAGCAGTACTTC; CDR3aa: CASSQVPRAEQYF
j_gene: TRBJ2-3; v_gene: TRBV4-3; abundance: .; d_gene: TRBD2; CDR3nt: TGCGCCAGCAGCCCTACTAGCGGGGACGCAGATACGCAGTATTTT; CDR3aa: CASSPTSGDADTQYF
j_gene: TRBJ2-7; v_gene: TRBV11-2; abundance: .; d_gene: .; CDR3nt: TGTGCCAGCAGCTTGTCGGCGAGCTCCTACGAGCAGTACTTC; CDR3aa: CASSLSASSYEQYF
j_gene: TRBJ2-2; v_gene: TRBV5-1; abundance: few; d_gene: .; CDR3nt: TGCGCCAGCAGCTTGGGGGTGATTAAAACCGGGGAGCTGTTTTTT; CDR3aa: CASSLGVIKTGELFF
j_gene: TRBJ1-2; v_gene: TRBV5-1; abundance: few; d_gene: .; CDR3nt: TGCGCCAGCAGCTTGGAGGGCCAAAACTATGGCTACACCTTC; CDR3aa: CASSLEGQNYGYTF
j_gene: TRBJ1-2; v_gene: TRBV7-9; abundance: few; d_gene: .; CDR3nt: TGTGCCAGCAGCTATAGAAACTATGGCTACACCTTC; CDR3aa: CASSYRNYGYTF
j_gene: TRBJ2-1; v_gene: TRBV10-3; abundance: few; d_gene: TRBD2; CDR3nt: TGTGCCATCAGCTTACTAGCGGGGACTATCTCCTACAATGAGCAGTTCTTC; CDR3aa: CAISLLAGTISYNEQFF
j_gene: TRBJ2-3; v_gene: TRBV6-5; abundance: many; d_gene: .; CDR3nt: TGTGCCAGCAGTTACTCCCTCCTAGATACGCAGTATTTT; CDR3aa: CASSYSLLDTQYF
j_gene: TRBJ2-1; v_gene: TRBV7-8; abundance: few; d_gene: .; CDR3nt: .; CDR3aa: CASRNSAPGEQFF
j_gene: TRBJ2-2; v_gene: TRBV5-1; abundance: .; d_gene: .; CDR3nt: TGCGCCAGCAGCTTGTTTTGGGCAGGGAACACCGGGGAGCTGTTTTTT; CDR3aa: CASSLFWAGNTGELFF
j_gene: TRBJ2-3; v_gene: TRBV5-1; abundance: many; d_gene: .; CDR3nt: TGCGCCAGCAGCTTGGCTCAGGGGACAGATACGCAGTATTTT; CDR3aa: CASSLAQGTDTQYF
j_gene: TRBJ2-5; v_gene: TRBV27; abundance: .; d_gene: .; CDR3nt: TGTGCCAGCAGTTCCCGCCTGCAAGAGACCCAGTACTTC; CDR3aa: CASSSRLQETQYF
j_gene: TRBJ1-2; v_gene: TRBV7-2; abundance: .; d_gene: .; CDR3nt: TGTGCCAGCGTGATGAGTTTTAACTATGGCTACACCTTC; CDR3aa: CASVMSFNYGYTF
j_gene: TRBJ1-1; v_gene: TRBV30; abundance: many; d_gene: .; CDR3nt: TGTGCCTGGGTCCGGGACGCCATTGAAGCTTTCTTT; CDR3aa: CAWVRDAIEAFF
j_gene: TRBJ2-1; v_gene: TRBV5-5; abundance: many; d_gene: TRBD1; CDR3nt: TGTGCCAGCAGCTACAGGGGCTCCTACAATGAGCAGTTCTTC; CDR3aa: CASSYRGSYNEQFF
j_gene: TRBJ2-3; v_gene: TRBV18; abundance: few; d_gene: TRBD2; CDR3nt: TGTGCCAGCTCACGGAAGCGGGGGGGAATCACAGATACGCAGTATTTT; CDR3aa: CASSRKRGGITDTQYF
j_gene: TRBJ2-5; v_gene: TRBV5-1; abundance: many; d_gene: .; CDR3nt: TGCGCCAGCAGCTTACCCCCGCCGGGAGTAGGGGAGACCCAGTACTTC; CDR3aa: CASSLPPPGVGETQYF